A single sample is the source of the 2 T cell receptor beta chains below, sequenced in a study of CD8+ T cells in alopecia areata. Reverse transcription of extracted RNA yielded cDNA, which provided the sequencing template. Here immunoSEQ multiplex PCR was the method, and the copy in TCRdb shows in-frame clones only, minus some. The sample has 210,000 or so clones; approximately 72% are singletons. Treatment given: oral pan-JAK inhibitor, 5-10 mg twice daily. Sequences were derived from CD4+ T cells sorted from blood, sampled around week 44, from a patient treated with tofacitinib. Receptor source: a human donor with alopecia areata.

J is TRBJ2-1 and V is TRBV7-2; 11 bases align to TRBD2. Losses at the gene ends were 1 base for V and 0 bases for J; bases not matched to a gene: 8. Germline CDR1 SGHTA, CDR2 FQGNSA. The length of the CDR3 is 19 residues. The CDR3 DNA is TGTGCCAGCAGCTTAGGTGCTAGCGGGGGGATTAGCTCCTACAATGAGCAGTTCTTC. Encoded protein: CASSLGASGGISSYNEQFF.

The chain couples TRBV11-2 to TRBJ1-4; no definite D call. CDR3 size: 14 residues. V lost 4 bases and J 2 bases, leaving 8 bases between the germline ends. The germline CDR1 and CDR2 sequences are SGHAT and FQNNGV. CDR3 sequence: CASSSSWTNEKLFF. CDR3 in DNA: TGTGCCAGCAGCTCCTCATGGACTAATGAAAAACTGTTTTTT.